The sequence of this TCR beta chain was determined in a study of early T cells in non-severe SARS-CoV-2 infection. This clonotype was recorded at least ten times. The CDR3 extends over 14 amino acids. V gave up 4 bases and J gave up 0 bases, with 9 bases separating them. Germline V gene lookup returns CDR1 MNHEY and CDR2 SVGAGI. One entry per CDR3 protein results from TCRdb running MiXCR on the 5' RACE reads. This table has tens of thousands of distinct CDR3 sequences, 10% appearing once. The chain couples TRBV6-5 to TRBJ1-1, with D possibly TRBD1 on 6 matching bases. The sequence derives from an adult who was a healthcare worker with PCR-confirmed SARS-CoV-2 infection or an uninfected control (not recorded which). Sequencing used whole blood, obtained at baseline. CDR3 in DNA: TGTGCCAGCAGTTGGGACACCCTGAACACTGAAGCTTTCTTT. This sequence encodes CASSWDTLNTEAFF.